The next 19 T cell receptor beta chains were all read from a single sample in a study of blood T cell repertoires in COVID-19. Sequencing was performed with immunoSEQ multiplex PCR; in TCRdb, only in-frame clones are kept and a portion is missing. The repertoire holds 310,000 or so clones, with about 89% as singletons. The material sequenced was peripheral blood. The receptors shown here come from a woman aged 25 to 39 with COVID-19, enrolled during active disease.

The chain combines TRBV6-5 with TRBJ1-5; D is undetermined. The CDR3 is 13 amino acids. The germline V gene has CDR1 MNHEY and CDR2 SVGAGI. Trimming took 7 bases from V and 5 from J, leaving 12 bases between them. Here the CDR3 DNA reads TGTGCCAGCACATACGGGGAATATCAGCCCCAGCATTTT. Amino acids: CASTYGEYQPQHF.

V gene TRBV19 combines with J gene TRBJ2-5; the match to TRBD2 covers 8 bases. Germline V lookup: CDR1 LNHDA, CDR2 SQIVND (reference sequence). This CDR3 region has 14 residues. V trimming: 3 bases; J trimming: 3 bases; junction bases outside the gene matches: 3. CDR3 sequence: CASSMGAGEETQYF. In DNA form, the CDR3 reads TGTGCCAGTAGTATGGGAGCGGGAGAAGAGACCCAGTACTTC.

The V and J genes are TRBV6-1 and TRBJ1-5; D call uncertain. Germline-derived CDR1 and CDR2 are MNHNS and SASEGT. There are 16 residues in the CDR3. Between the trimmed V and J ends, which lost 0 bases and 3 bases, there was a span of 12 bases. As DNA, the CDR3 is TGTGCCAGCAGTGAAGCGGCGGGCATCTACAATCAGCCCCAGCATTTT. This gives the protein CASSEAAGIYNQPQHF.

The V gene is TRBV19, the J gene TRBJ1-1; a weak D match, TRBD1 (6 bases). Germline assignment: CDR1 LNHDA and CDR2 SQIVND (reference sequence). Trimming pared 5 bases from V and 0 bases from J, leaving 13 bases between. This CDR3 contains 15 residues. DNA of the CDR3: TGTGCCAGTAGTTGGGCAGGGGTTATGAACACTGAAGCTTTCTTT. As protein: CASSWAGVMNTEAFF.

The chain employs TRBV19 and TRBJ1-5, with TRBD1 as a possible D gene (6 bases). Germline V gives CDR1 LNHDA, CDR2 SQIVND (reference sequence). The V end lost 6 bases, the J end lost 7 bases, and 19 bases lay between the germline ends. The CDR3 length is 15 residues. The CDR3 loop reads CASSPGQQGHQPQHF. CDR3 coding DNA: TGTGCCAGTAGCCCGGGACAACAAGGACACCAGCCCCAGCATTTT.

Only one count was recorded for this clone. The genes are TRBV5-1 and TRBJ1-4; 7 bases map to TRBD1. The V segment lost 2 bases and the J segment 7 bases; nucleotides outside the gene matches: 5. There are 14 residues in the CDR3. Germline-derived CDR1 and CDR2 are SGHRS and YFSETQ. CDR3 residues: CASSLDRAGEKLFF. The CDR3 coding sequence is TGCGCCAGCAGCTTAGACAGGGCTGGTGAAAAACTGTTTTTT. Full variable domain (outside the CDR3, taken from reference TRBV5-1 and TRBJ1-4): KAGVTQTPRYLIKTRGQQVTLSCSPISGHRSVSWYQQTPGQGLQFLFEYFSETQRNKGNFPGRFSGRQFSNSRSEMNVSTLELGDSALYLCASSLDRAGEKLFFGSGTQLSVL.

V and J are TRBV9 and TRBJ2-6; no reliable D call. Trimming took 1 base from V and 0 from J, leaving 11 bases between them. Germline V gene sequence: CDR1 SGDLS, CDR2 YYNGEE. This CDR3 is 17 amino acids long. The CDR3 bases are TGTGCCAGCAGCGTATTTGTTGGTAGCTCTGGGGCCAACGTCCTGACTTTC. Residues: CASSVFVGSSGANVLTF.

This rearrangement joins TRBV10-1 to TRBJ1-2; no firm D call. Trimming cost V 0 bases and J 2 bases, with 10 bases left between them. The germline V gene encodes CDR1 WNHNN and CDR2 SYGVQD (reference sequence). The CDR3 is 15 residues long. CDR3 residues: CASSESGRENYGYTF. The CDR3 DNA sequence: TGCGCCAGCAGTGAGTCGGGGAGGGAGAACTATGGCTACACCTTC.

The chain has TRBV10-3 and TRBJ1-1, with a possible D match to TRBD1 (5 bases). The CDR3 loop spans 14 amino acids. Trimming removed 4 bases from V and 0 bases from J, with 9 bases in between. From germline, CDR1 is ENHRY and CDR2 SYGVKD. The CDR3 DNA is TGTGCCATCAGTGTTCAGGGCGTGAACACTGAAGCTTTCTTT. Its translation: CAISVQGVNTEAFF.

Remarks on this clone: The sample contains more than one DNA sequence encoding this CDR3. The rearrangement uses TRBV28 and TRBJ1-1, with TRBD1 identical over 8 bases. The CDR3 loop spans 14 amino acids. Germline V gene sequence: CDR1 MDHEN, CDR2 SYDVKM. V lost 4 bases and J lost 2; bases outside the gene matches: 3. CDR3 nucleotides: TGTGCCAGCAGTTCAGGGGGCGATAACACTGAAGCTTTCTTT. Translating gives CASSSGGDNTEAFF. The variable domain in full, completed from reference TRBV28 and TRBJ1-1, reads DVKVTQSSRYLVKRTGEKVFLECVQDMDHENMFWYRQDPGLGLRLIYFSYDVKMKEKGDIPEGYSVSREKKERFSLILESASTNQTSMYLCASSSGGDNTEAFFGQGTRLTVV.

The genes are TRBV29-1 and TRBJ1-1; D is unresolved. The germline V gene encodes CDR1 SQVTM and CDR2 ANQGSEA. Trimming took 4 bases from V and 3 from J, leaving 15 bases between them. This CDR3 spans 14 amino acids. The CDR3 DNA is TGCAGCGTTGCAGTGACACAGTTATACACTGAAGCTTTCTTT. This translates into CSVAVTQLYTEAFF.

V gene TRBV9 combines with J gene TRBJ2-1; 8 positions agree with TRBD2. The CDR3 length is 15 residues. CDR1 and CDR2 (germline): SGDLS, YYNGEE. Losses at the gene ends were 4 bases for V and 1 base for J; bases not matched to a gene: 4. The CDR3 here is CASSPAGASYNEQFF. CDR3 nucleotide sequence: TGTGCCAGCAGCCCAGCGGGAGCTTCCTACAATGAGCAGTTCTTC.

In this sample, this clone turned up once. This rearrangement joins TRBV13 to TRBJ2-3; D perhaps matches TRBD2 (5 bases). The CDR3 consists of 17 residues. Germline V gives CDR1 PRHDT, CDR2 FYEKMQ (reference sequence). V was cut by 2 bases and J by 2 bases, with 17 bases left in between. The CDR3 DNA reads TGTGCCAGCAGCTTATATTATGGTTCGGGAAACACAGATACGCAGTATTTT. Translated, it gives CASSLYYGSGNTDTQYF.

This chain links TRBV9 with TRBJ2-2, with D possibly TRBD1 on 5 matching bases. Germline assignment: CDR1 SGDLS and CDR2 YYNGEE. V was shortened by 1 base and J by 3 bases, with 13 bases between the two germline ends. The CDR3 spans 16 residues. The DNA of the CDR3 is TGTGCCAGCAGCGTATCTTCCAGGGAAGACACCGGGGAGCTGTTTTTT. Protein product: CASSVSSREDTGELFF.

This sequence joins TRBV19 and TRBJ2-7; a weak D match, TRBD1 (6 bases). Germline values: CDR1 LNHDA, CDR2 SQIVND (reference sequence). With 6 bases removed from V and 3 bases from J, the gap between germline ends came to 9 bases. This CDR3 is built from 12 residues. CDR3 residues: CASSSDSYEQYF. CDR3 bases: TGTGCCAGTAGCTCGGACAGCTACGAGCAGTACTTC.

This chain connects TRBV10-2 to TRBJ1-2, with 7 bases aligning to TRBD1. The CDR3 loop spans 15 amino acids. J gave up 0 bases and V 4 bases, and 5 bases lay outside the gene matches. Germline values: CDR1 WSHSY, CDR2 SAAADI. CDR3 sequence (DNA): TGCGCCAGCAGTGGGACGACAGGGACTAACTATGGCTACACCTTC. Translating gives CASSGTTGTNYGYTF.

The chain combines TRBV2 with TRBJ1-4; TRBD1 matches at 8 bases. CDR3 length: 16 amino acids. V shed 7 bases, J shed 2 bases, and the junction held 9 bases outside the gene matches. The germline gives CDR1 SNHLY, CDR2 FYNNEI. CDR3 bases: TGTGCCAGCAAGAGTCAGGGGGCGATCACTAATGAAAAACTGTTTTTT. Translated, it gives CASKSQGAITNEKLFF.

The rearrangement links TRBV6-5 to TRBJ2-1; TRBD1 matches at 8 bases. This CDR3 has 15 residues. Germline CDR1 MNHEY, CDR2 SVGAGI. V lost 0 bases and J lost 7; bases outside the gene matches: 5. The CDR3 protein is CASSYSGQGANEQFF. The CDR3 DNA follows: TGTGCCAGCAGTTACTCCGGCCAGGGGGCTAATGAGCAGTTCTTC.

The rearrangement uses TRBV29-1 and TRBJ1-1, with unresolved D. CDR3 size: 13 residues. CDR1 and CDR2 (germline): SQVTM, ANQGSEA. V was clipped by 5 bases and J by 0 bases, with 10 bases between them. CDR3 bases: TGCAGCGTTTCCCAGGTCTTGAACACTGAAGCTTTCTTT. It yields the protein CSVSQVLNTEAFF.